The rows below give T cell receptor beta chains drawn from one sample of a study of cytotoxic CD8 clonotypes in ibrutinib-treated CLL. Generated by immunoSEQ multiplex PCR, the TCRdb table keeps only in-frame clones and is missing some. The data hold tens of thousands of clones, with about 70% observed a single time. The sample was PBMCs, taken at disease progression, from a patient treated with ibrutinib. These receptors were collected from a human donor with chronic lymphocytic leukemia. Both conserved end residues are part of each CDR3. D genes are given only for firm matches. A row's size may be missing; if present it is once, few, many or a size class.

j_call: TRBJ2-6; d_call: -; v_call: TRBV7-8; clone_size: -; cdr3_nt: TGTGCCAGCAGCCGTATAGCACAGGGATATCCCTCTGGGGCCAACGTCCTGACTTTC; cdr3_aa: CASSRIAQGYPSGANVLTF
j_call: TRBJ2-7; d_call: -; v_call: TRBV5-1; clone_size: -; cdr3_nt: TGCGCCAGCAGCGGGGGCAGTCTCGGCGAGCAGTACTTC; cdr3_aa: CASSGGSLGEQYF
j_call: TRBJ2-5; d_call: TRBD2; v_call: TRBV7-6; clone_size: few; cdr3_nt: TGTGCCAGCAACCTAGCGGGGGGGCTGGAGACCCAGTACTTC; cdr3_aa: CASNLAGGLETQYF
j_call: TRBJ2-2; d_call: -; v_call: TRBV5-1; clone_size: -; cdr3_nt: TGCGCCAGCAGCTTGGAGGGCGGCCCCCCGGCCGGGGAGCTGTTTTTT; cdr3_aa: CASSLEGGPPAGELFF
j_call: TRBJ2-5; d_call: TRBD2; v_call: TRBV5-4; clone_size: -; cdr3_nt: TGTGCCAGCAGCTGGGGGACTAGCGGGGGATTAGAGACCCAGTACTTC; cdr3_aa: CASSWGTSGGLETQYF
j_call: TRBJ1-4; d_call: -; v_call: TRBV7-9; clone_size: large; cdr3_nt: TGTGCCAGCAGCACTCAGGGTTGGACTAATGAAAAACTGTTTTTT; cdr3_aa: CASSTQGWTNEKLFF
j_call: TRBJ1-2; d_call: -; v_call: TRBV6-6; clone_size: few; cdr3_nt: TGTGCCAGCAGTTACGGGCAGGGAGGGGCGAATGGCTACACCTTC; cdr3_aa: CASSYGQGGANGYTF
j_call: TRBJ2-1; d_call: TRBD2; v_call: TRBV18; clone_size: -; cdr3_nt: TGTGCCAGCTCACCCGGACTAGTAGGCAATGAACAGTTCTTC; cdr3_aa: CASSPGLVGNEQFF
j_call: TRBJ2-1; d_call: -; v_call: TRBV4-1; clone_size: -; cdr3_nt: TGCGCCAGCAGCCAAGAGGGACGACTCAATGTGGAGCAGTTCTTC; cdr3_aa: CASSQEGRLNVEQFF
j_call: TRBJ1-1; d_call: -; v_call: TRBV21-1; clone_size: once; cdr3_nt: TGTGCCAGTACCGGGACAGGGGGGAACACTGAAGCTTTCTTT; cdr3_aa: CASTGTGGNTEAFF
j_call: TRBJ1-5; d_call: -; v_call: TRBV4-1; clone_size: -; cdr3_nt: TGCGCCAGCAGCCAAGAAGGCACCCATCAGCCCCAGCATTTT; cdr3_aa: CASSQEGTHQPQHF
j_call: TRBJ2-5; d_call: -; v_call: TRBV7-9; clone_size: -; cdr3_nt: TGTGCCAGCAGCTTAGATGGGACCGAAACGTGGCAGTACTTC; cdr3_aa: CASSLDGTETWQYF
j_call: TRBJ1-6; d_call: -; v_call: TRBV4-1; clone_size: -; cdr3_nt: TGCGCCAGCAGCTCTAGTCCCAATTCACCCCTCCACTTT; cdr3_aa: CASSSSPNSPLHF
j_call: TRBJ1-1; d_call: -; v_call: TRBV14; clone_size: -; cdr3_nt: TGTGCCAGCAGCCCAGGACGGACTGAAGCTTTCTTT; cdr3_aa: CASSPGRTEAFF
j_call: TRBJ2-3; d_call: TRBD2; v_call: TRBV19; clone_size: -; cdr3_nt: TGTGCCAGCCGGTGGGCGGGGGACACAGATACGCAGTATTTT; cdr3_aa: CASRWAGDTDTQYF
j_call: TRBJ2-2; d_call: -; v_call: TRBV10-2; clone_size: -; cdr3_nt: TGCGCCAGCAGTGAGTCGGCGGGGGCCCCCTGGACCGGGGAGCTGTTTTTT; cdr3_aa: CASSESAGAPWTGELFF
j_call: TRBJ1-1; d_call: TRBD1; v_call: TRBV5-1; clone_size: few; cdr3_nt: TGCGCCAGCAGGCCCGGACAGGGGAGCACTGAAGCTTTCTTT; cdr3_aa: CASRPGQGSTEAFF
j_call: TRBJ2-7; d_call: TRBD1; v_call: TRBV6-6; clone_size: -; cdr3_nt: TGTGCCAGCAGTCAAGCACAGGGGTGGGTGTACGAGCAGTACTTC; cdr3_aa: CASSQAQGWVYEQYF